The subject of this entry is one T cell receptor beta chain. This sample was included in a study of blood T cell repertoires in COVID-19. Study at large: Italy, Spain and the United States were the sources of the convalescent and acute COVID-19 samples. In each case, the material was cDNA or gDNA derived from T cells, B-cell-depleted T cells, or PBMCs.

V was clipped by 5 bases and J by 5 bases; unmatched bases: 7. Germline CDR1 SGHTA, CDR2 FQGNSA. This CDR3 contains 15 residues. In the study's own analysis: Amplified reference gene primers provided the basis for estimating nucleated cell counts. The repertoire was sequenced with immunoSEQ multiplex PCR; TCRdb's copy has only in-frame clones and lacks some. V and J calls and clone size are those listed in that table; D and trimming were worked out from the DNA. The sample contains some 250,000 clones, approximately 86% of which appear only once. This rearrangement joins TRBV7-2 to TRBJ1-5; TRBD1 matches 9 bases. The sample taken for sequencing was peripheral blood. The clonotype comes from a woman in her twenties or thirties who had recovered from COVID-19. CDR3 bases: TGTGCCAGCAGCACTGACAGGGGGTTCGATCAGCCCCAGCATTTT. Its translation is CASSTDRGFDQPQHF.